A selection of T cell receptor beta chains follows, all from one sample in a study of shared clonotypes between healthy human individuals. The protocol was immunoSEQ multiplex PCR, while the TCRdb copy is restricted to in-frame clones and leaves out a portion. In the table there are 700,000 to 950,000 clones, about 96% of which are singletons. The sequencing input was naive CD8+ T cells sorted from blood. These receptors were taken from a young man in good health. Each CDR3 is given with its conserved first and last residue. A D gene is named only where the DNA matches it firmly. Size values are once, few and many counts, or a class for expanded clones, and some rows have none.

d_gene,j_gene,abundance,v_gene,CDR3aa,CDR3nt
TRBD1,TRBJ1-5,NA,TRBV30,CAWSSGQGFQPQHF,TGTGCCTGGAGTAGTGGACAGGGCTTTCAGCCCCAGCATTTT
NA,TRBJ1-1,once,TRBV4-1,CASSQLKGGTEAFF,TGCGCCAGCAGCCAACTAAAGGGGGGTACTGAAGCTTTCTTT
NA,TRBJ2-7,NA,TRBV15,CATSSPLSYEQYF,TGTGCCACCAGCAGTCCTTTGAGCTACGAGCAGTACTTC
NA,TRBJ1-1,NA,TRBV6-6,CASSPRENTEAFF,TGTGCCAGCAGCCCCAGGGAGAACACTGAAGCTTTCTTT
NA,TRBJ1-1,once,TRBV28,CASRGAGMNTEAFF,TGTGCCAGCCGGGGGGCGGGCATGAACACTGAAGCTTTCTTT
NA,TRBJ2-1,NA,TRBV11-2,CASSLDILLVVDEQFF,TGTGCCAGCAGCTTAGATATTCTCCTGGTAGTCGATGAGCAGTTCTTC
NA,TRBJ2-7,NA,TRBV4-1,CASSQVQFDEQYF,TGCGCCAGCAGCCAAGTTCAGTTCGACGAGCAGTACTTC
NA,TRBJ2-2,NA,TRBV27,CASSFNTGELFF,TGTGCCAGCAGCTTTAACACCGGGGAGCTGTTTTTT
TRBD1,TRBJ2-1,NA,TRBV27,CASSLNRGEDNEQFF,TGTGCCAGCAGTTTAAACAGGGGAGAGGACAATGAGCAGTTCTTC
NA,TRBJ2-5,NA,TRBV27,CASSLSWGKQETQYF,TGTGCCAGCAGCTTATCGTGGGGGAAACAAGAGACCCAGTACTTC
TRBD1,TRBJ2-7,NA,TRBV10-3,CAISTGTATYEQYF,TGTGCCATCAGCACCGGGACAGCAACCTACGAGCAGTACTTC
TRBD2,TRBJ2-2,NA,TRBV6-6,CASSPGGTGELFF,TGTGCCAGCAGCCCGGGGGGGACCGGGGAGCTGTTTTTT
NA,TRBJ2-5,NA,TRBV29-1,CSVEGPRSQETQYF,TGCAGCGTTGAGGGCCCGCGTTCGCAGGAGACCCAGTACTTC
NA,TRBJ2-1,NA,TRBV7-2,CASSPPGSYNEQFF,TGTGCCAGCAGCCCCCCAGGCAGCTACAATGAGCAGTTCTTC
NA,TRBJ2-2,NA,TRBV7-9,CASSFRGSGELFF,TGTGCCAGCAGCTTCAGGGGTTCCGGGGAGCTGTTTTTT
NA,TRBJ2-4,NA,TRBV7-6,CASSLARGENIQYF,TGTGCCAGCAGCTTAGCCAGGGGTGAAAACATTCAGTACTTC